One sample yielded the 16 T cell receptor beta chains listed below, sequenced in a study of T-cell memory formation after mild COVID-19. TCRdb re-called the 5' RACE reads through MiXCR, storing one row per CDR3 protein. The table shows a few hundred thousand distinct CDR3 sequences, with around a fifth occurring only once. The sequencing input was PBMCs or a T cell subset sorted from them (not recorded which). These TCRs come from a man aged 18 to 35 who had mild COVID-19 (a few samples of this study predate the infection). Cell type and time point are not known.

The genes are TRBV5-6 and TRBJ2-1; 8 bases are a match to TRBD2. Trimming cost V 2 bases and J 10 bases; bases outside gene matches: 8. The CDR3 totals 14 residues. Germline-derived CDR1 and CDR2 are SGHDT and YYEEEE. CDR3 protein: CASSLSGGTREQFF. The CDR3 DNA is TGTGCCAGCAGCTTATCGGGGGGGACCCGGGAGCAGTTCTTC.

This sequence joins TRBV5-1 and TRBJ2-3; the D call may be TRBD1 or TRBD2 (6 bases each). This CDR3 contains 13 residues. The V end lost 5 bases, the J end lost 6 bases, and 13 bases lay between the germline ends. The germline V gene encodes CDR1 SGHRS and CDR2 YFSETQ. The CDR3, as DNA: TGCGCCAGCAGAGGAAGGGGGGCCGATACGCAGTATTTT. It specifies CASRGRGADTQYF.

The chain carries TRBV5-1 and TRBJ1-6, with D unclear. CDR3 length equals 15 residues. V was trimmed by 4 bases and J by 1 base, leaving 9 bases between them. Germline V lookup: CDR1 SGHRS, CDR2 YFSETQ. This chain's CDR3 is CASSGDGSYNSPLHF. Here the CDR3 DNA reads TGCGCCAGCAGCGGAGATGGGTCCTATAATTCACCCCTCCACTTT.

This clonotype was counted a few times. The gene calls are TRBV7-2 and TRBJ2-5; D uncertain. Looked up from germline, CDR1 is SGHTA and CDR2 is FQGNSA. The ends were cut back, 3 bases at V and 4 bases at J, with 9 bases in the middle. The CDR3 length is 13 residues. The CDR3 here is CASSLYSGETQYF. CDR3 sequence (DNA): TGTGCCAGCAGCTTGTACAGTGGAGAGACCCAGTACTTC.

The chain carries TRBV21-1 and TRBJ1-1. TRBV21-1 corresponds to a pseudogene. CDR3 size: 13 residues. CDR3 in amino acids: CASSKVGLAEAFF. In DNA, the CDR3 is TGTGCCAGCAGCAAAGTAGGGCTGGCTGAAGCTTTCTTT.

This clonotype was observed a handful of times. This sequence joins TRBV6-2 or TRBV6-3 and TRBJ2-4; a possible D gene is TRBD2 (5 bases). Germline CDR1 MNHEY, CDR2 SVGEGT. The V end lost 7 bases, the J end lost 3 bases, and 19 bases lay between the germline ends. This CDR3 has 16 residues. CDR3 nucleotide sequence: TGTGCCAGCACGTCTTACGAAGACTATGGCAAAAACATTCAGTACTTC. This encodes CASTSYEDYGKNIQYF.

This clonotype was seen a few times. The V gene is TRBV25-1, the J gene TRBJ1-2; TRBD1 is a possible D gene (5 bases). CDR3 length: 15 amino acids. Germline values: CDR1 MGHDK, CDR2 SYGVNS. Between the trimmed V and J ends, which lost 2 bases and 4 bases, there was a span of 14 bases. The CDR3 protein is CASSEHQGTAYGYTF. CDR3 in DNA: TGTGCCAGCAGTGAACACCAGGGAACAGCCTATGGCTACACCTTC.

This clonotype was counted between two and nine times. CDR3 amino acids: CASSLRRGGQKETQYF. Here the CDR3 DNA reads TGTGCCAGCAGCCTGCGTCGTGGGGGCCAGAAAGAGACCCAGTACTTC. This chain links TRBV7-2 with TRBJ2-5; a weak D match, TRBD1 (6 bases). The V gene lost 5 bases and the J gene lost 3 bases, with 19 bases spanning the gap. This CDR3 region has 16 residues. Germline V gene sequence: CDR1 SGHTA, CDR2 FQGNSA.

This chain joins TRBV11-2 and TRBJ1-4; a weak D match, TRBD1 (5 bases). The germline V and J ends were trimmed by 4 bases and 11 bases, with 14 bases remaining between them. CDR1 and CDR2 from the germline V gene are SGHAT and FQNNGV. CDR3 length equals 13 residues. This CDR3 reads CASSSRAPGKLFF. Here the CDR3 DNA reads TGTGCCAGCAGCTCCAGGGCCCCCGGGAAACTGTTTTTT.

The J gene is TRBJ1-2, the V gene TRBV5-5; 7 bases map to TRBD1. V dropped 4 bases and J dropped 0; count of bases not matched to a gene: 6. CDR3 size: 15 residues. Germline V gene sequence: CDR1 SGHKS, CDR2 YYEKEE (reference sequence). For the CDR3, the DNA is TGTGCCAGCAGCCCGGACAGGTTGGCTAACTATGGCTACACCTTC. Translated, it gives CASSPDRLANYGYTF.

This clonotype was counted between two and nine times. This sequence joins TRBV11-2 and TRBJ1-1; D is ambiguous. This CDR3 comprises 13 residues. Germline CDR1 SGHAT, CDR2 FQNNGV. The V end lost 4 bases, the J end lost 3 bases, and 9 bases lay between the germline ends. For the CDR3, the DNA is TGTGCCAGCAGCTGGTCCTGGGACACTGAAGCTTTCTTT. Translation: CASSWSWDTEAFF.

The rearrangement uses TRBV20-1 and TRBJ2-1, with D perhaps assigned TRBD1 or TRBD2 (5 bases each). The germline V gene has CDR1 DFQATT and CDR2 SNEGSKA (reference sequence). The CDR3 length is 14 residues. V was cut by 1 base and J by 6 bases, with 13 bases left in between. CDR3 in amino acids: CSARVGTVLNEQFF. CDR3 DNA: TGCAGTGCTAGAGTGGGGACCGTTCTCAATGAGCAGTTCTTC.

This clonotype was counted only a few times. V gene TRBV20-1 combines with J gene TRBJ1-5; maybe TRBD1 (5 bases). This CDR3 has 14 amino acids. Germline V gene data show CDR1 as DFQATT and CDR2 as SNEGSKA (reference sequence). V lost 4 bases and J 0 bases, leaving 10 bases between the germline ends. The CDR3 DNA reads TGCAGTGCTATTGACAGTTATAGCAATCAGCCCCAGCATTTT. Translation gives CSAIDSYSNQPQHF.

This clonotype was observed a few times. This chain uses TRBV5-6 with TRBJ1-6; no reliable D call. This CDR3 region has 13 residues. The germline CDR1 and CDR2 sequences are SGHDT and YYEEEE. The V and J ends lost 4 bases and 8 bases respectively, with 10 bases between them. CDR3 amino acids: CASSLLVYSPLHF. CDR3 DNA: TGTGCCAGCAGCCTGCTCGTGTATTCACCCCTCCACTTT.

For the CDR3, the DNA is TGTGCCAGCAGCCAGACAGATTTCCGCTATGGCTACACCTTC. This gives the protein CASSQTDFRYGYTF. The chain combines TRBV6-2 or TRBV6-3 with TRBJ1-2, with D possibly TRBD1 on 5 matching bases. Germline loops: CDR1 MNHEY, CDR2 SVGEGT. Trimming took off 6 bases at V and 4 bases at J, with 15 bases between the two ends. The CDR3 is made up of 14 amino acids.

This clonotype was picked up a small number of times. The chain carries TRBV28 and TRBJ2-3; no reliable D call. V dropped 4 bases and J dropped 2 bases, with 25 bases sitting between them. There are 19 residues in the CDR3. Germline CDR1 and CDR2: MDHEN and SYDVKM. Here the CDR3 reads CASSSDIIRTEKDTDTQYF. The CDR3 bases are TGTGCCAGCAGTTCGGATATTATCAGGACCGAGAAAGACACAGATACGCAGTATTTT.